Listed below are T cell receptor beta chains from one sample, sequenced in a study of T cell responses to AZD1222 COVID-19 vaccine. Measured with immunoSEQ multiplex PCR; TCRdb has only the in-frame clones, and not every one. The sample has about 170,000 clones; 85% to 90% are singletons. The sequenced sample was peripheral blood, obtained 28 days after the second dose of the MenACWY control vaccine. These receptors were taken from an adult who received the MenACWY meningococcal vaccine as a control. Each CDR3 is given with its conserved first and last residue. Fields, in order: clone size, J gene, CDR3 length, V gene, D gene, CDR3 DNA, CDR3 protein. The D gene is left open where the match is weak. Clone size is stated in some rows and not others, as once, few, many or a class when expanded.

abundance: NA; j_gene: TRBJ2-7; len: 13; v_gene: TRBV3-1/TRBV3-2; d_gene: NA; CDR3nt: TGTGCCAGCAGCCGCGACAGGAGCTACGAGCAGTACTTC; CDR3aa: CASSRDRSYEQYF
abundance: many; j_gene: TRBJ1-1; len: 12; v_gene: TRBV10-2; d_gene: NA; CDR3nt: TGCGCCAGCAGTGACGGAGACACTGAAGCTTTCTTT; CDR3aa: CASSDGDTEAFF
abundance: few; j_gene: TRBJ1-2; len: 13; v_gene: TRBV30; d_gene: NA; CDR3nt: TGTGCCTGGAGGGAACGGGGGGCCGGCGGCTACACCTTC; CDR3aa: CAWRERGAGGYTF
abundance: NA; j_gene: TRBJ1-1; len: 16; v_gene: TRBV28; d_gene: TRBD1; CDR3nt: TGTGCCAGCAGTTTATGGGACAGGGGGGCGAACACTGAAGCTTTCTTT; CDR3aa: CASSLWDRGANTEAFF
abundance: NA; j_gene: TRBJ2-1; len: 14; v_gene: TRBV27; d_gene: NA; CDR3nt: TGTGCCAGCAGCCCCCGGTCGGCGTACAATGAGCAGTTCTTC; CDR3aa: CASSPRSAYNEQFF
abundance: NA; j_gene: TRBJ1-1; len: 14; v_gene: TRBV28; d_gene: NA; CDR3nt: TGTGCCAGCAGTCTCTCTCCAGGGTCCACTGAAGCTTTCTTT; CDR3aa: CASSLSPGSTEAFF
abundance: NA; j_gene: TRBJ1-1; len: 15; v_gene: TRBV10-1; d_gene: NA; CDR3nt: TGCGCCAGCAGTGAGTCGAGTCGGGCCTTGAAAGGGGCTTTCTTT; CDR3aa: CASSESSRALKGAFF
abundance: once; j_gene: TRBJ2-1; len: 17; v_gene: TRBV2; d_gene: TRBD2; CDR3nt: TGTGCCAGCAGTGAATATCTAGCGGGGAGCTCCTACAATGAGCAGTTCTTC; CDR3aa: CASSEYLAGSSYNEQFF
abundance: NA; j_gene: TRBJ1-2; len: 14; v_gene: TRBV15; d_gene: NA; CDR3nt: TGTGCCACCAGCAGAGATCGGGACGGATATGGCTACACCTTC; CDR3aa: CATSRDRDGYGYTF
abundance: NA; j_gene: TRBJ1-3; len: 15; v_gene: TRBV3-1/TRBV3-2; d_gene: TRBD1; CDR3nt: TGTGCCAGCAGCCAGTCAGGGGGATTTGGAAACACCATATATTTT; CDR3aa: CASSQSGGFGNTIYF
abundance: NA; j_gene: TRBJ2-1; len: 14; v_gene: TRBV3-1/TRBV3-2; d_gene: NA; CDR3nt: TGTGCCAGCAGCGCTCGACAGGTCCGCAATGAGCAGTTCTTC; CDR3aa: CASSARQVRNEQFF
abundance: NA; j_gene: TRBJ1-2; len: 14; v_gene: TRBV7-2; d_gene: NA; CDR3nt: TGTGCCAGCAGCCCGCGGGACTCTCCCTATGGCTACACCTTC; CDR3aa: CASSPRDSPYGYTF
abundance: NA; j_gene: TRBJ2-1; len: 18; v_gene: TRBV7-2; d_gene: TRBD2; CDR3nt: TGTGCCAGCAGCTTAGGTCCTAGCGGGAGGGCCGGGTACAATGAGCAGTTCTTC; CDR3aa: CASSLGPSGRAGYNEQFF
abundance: NA; j_gene: TRBJ1-4; len: 16; v_gene: TRBV4-1; d_gene: NA; CDR3nt: TGCGCCAGCAGCCAAGATGCAGGGGAATATAATGAAAAACTGTTTTTT; CDR3aa: CASSQDAGEYNEKLFF
abundance: NA; j_gene: TRBJ2-4; len: 15; v_gene: TRBV11-2; d_gene: TRBD2; CDR3nt: TGTGCCAGCAGACTAGCGGGAGGAGGCAAAAACATTCAGTACTTC; CDR3aa: CASRLAGGGKNIQYF
abundance: NA; j_gene: TRBJ1-1; len: 12; v_gene: TRBV4-2; d_gene: NA; CDR3nt: TGTGCCAGCAGCCAAGAGTTTTCAGAAGCTTTCTTT; CDR3aa: CASSQEFSEAFF
abundance: NA; j_gene: TRBJ2-7; len: 16; v_gene: TRBV6-2/TRBV6-3; d_gene: TRBD1; CDR3nt: TGTGCCAGCAGTTATGGACAGGGAGGACTTTCCTACGAGCAGTACTTC; CDR3aa: CASSYGQGGLSYEQYF
abundance: NA; j_gene: TRBJ2-1; len: 13; v_gene: TRBV14; d_gene: TRBD1; CDR3nt: TGTGCCAGCAGCCTCATTGCCGGGACAGGAGTTTTCTTC; CDR3aa: CASSLIAGTGVFF
abundance: NA; j_gene: TRBJ1-2; len: 18; v_gene: TRBV19; d_gene: NA; CDR3nt: TGTGCCAGTAGTAATAAAGGCAGGGAATATAAATTAACTGATGGCTACACCTTC; CDR3aa: CASSNKGREYKLTDGYTF
abundance: NA; j_gene: TRBJ1-2; len: 14; v_gene: TRBV6-5; d_gene: TRBD1; CDR3nt: TGTGCCAGCAGTTACGGAGCGGGACAGAGTGGCTACACCTTC; CDR3aa: CASSYGAGQSGYTF
abundance: once; j_gene: TRBJ2-2; len: 16; v_gene: TRBV5-1; d_gene: TRBD2; CDR3nt: TGCGCCAGCAGCTTGTCAGCGGGAGGTAGCACCGGGGAGCTGTTTTTT; CDR3aa: CASSLSAGGSTGELFF
abundance: NA; j_gene: TRBJ1-4; len: 16; v_gene: TRBV7-2; d_gene: TRBD1; CDR3nt: TGTGCCAGCAGCTCCCCCGGGGACAGGGCGGTCGAAAAACTGTTTTTT; CDR3aa: CASSSPGDRAVEKLFF
abundance: NA; j_gene: TRBJ2-3; len: 15; v_gene: TRBV19; d_gene: NA; CDR3nt: TGTGCCAGTAGTATCTGGGCGGCGGGCGCAGATACGCAGTATTTT; CDR3aa: CASSIWAAGADTQYF
abundance: NA; j_gene: TRBJ1-1; len: 16; v_gene: TRBV15; d_gene: NA; CDR3nt: TGTGCCACCAGCAGAGATCCCCGACAGTGGTACACTGAAGCTTTCTTT; CDR3aa: CATSRDPRQWYTEAFF
abundance: once; j_gene: TRBJ2-3; len: 15; v_gene: TRBV28; d_gene: NA; CDR3nt: TGTGCCAGCAGTCCTCAGGGGAGAGGGACAGATACGCAGTATTTT; CDR3aa: CASSPQGRGTDTQYF
abundance: once; j_gene: TRBJ1-5; len: 12; v_gene: TRBV19; d_gene: TRBD1; CDR3nt: TGTGCCGCGGGGACAGCAAATCAGCCCCAGCATTTT; CDR3aa: CAAGTANQPQHF
abundance: NA; j_gene: TRBJ2-2; len: 14; v_gene: TRBV28; d_gene: NA; CDR3nt: TGTGCCAGCAGTTCGGGACATAACACCGGGGAGCTGTTTTTT; CDR3aa: CASSSGHNTGELFF
abundance: NA; j_gene: TRBJ1-4; len: 16; v_gene: TRBV18; d_gene: TRBD1; CDR3nt: TGTGCCAGCTCACTCCCTTTGGGGACAGGGGAAGAAAAACTGTTTTTT; CDR3aa: CASSLPLGTGEEKLFF